Each of the 24 T cell receptor beta chains below was sequenced from the same sample in a study of OX40 agonist ivuxolimab in advanced cancers. Data came from immunoSEQ multiplex PCR; TCRdb stores just in-frame clones and leaves some out. The table shows roughly 66,000 clones, with around four fifths occurring only once. This material consisted of CD4+ or CD8+ T cells sorted from blood, taken in a trial of the OX40 agonist ivuxolimab. Receptors were obtained from an adult with an advanced solid tumor such as melanoma, head and neck, liver or kidney cancer.

This sequence joins TRBV6-1 and TRBJ2-3; no reliable D call. The CDR3 runs to 15 residues. V lost 6 bases and J lost 0, with 13 bases in between. Germline CDR1 MNHNS, CDR2 SASEGT. CDR3 residues: CASRARGLSTDTQYF. CDR3 DNA: TGTGCCAGCAGGGCGCGCGGCCTTAGCACAGATACGCAGTATTTT.

The chain links TRBV2 to TRBJ1-4, with TRBD1 matching over 8 bases. CDR3 length: 16 residues. Trimming removed 6 bases from V and 6 bases from J; junction bases left unmatched: 12. The V gene's germline CDR1 is SNHLY and CDR2 FYNNEI. CDR3 nucleotide sequence: TGTGCCAGCAGGTACTTCCAGGGGGCGAGTCATGAAAAACTGTTTTTT. It specifies CASRYFQGASHEKLFF.

The V and J genes are TRBV28 and TRBJ2-1, with 8 nucleotides matching TRBD2. The ends lost 6 bases at V and 3 bases at J; junction bases unmatched: 7. The CDR3 is 15 residues long. Per the germline V gene, CDR1 is MDHEN and CDR2 is SYDVKM. The CDR3 DNA sequence: TGTGCCAGCAGGGTAGGTAGCGGGATCTACAATGAGCAGTTCTTC. This gives the protein CASRVGSGIYNEQFF. Full variable domain (outside the CDR3, taken from reference TRBV28 and TRBJ2-1): DVKVTQSSRYLVKRTGEKVFLECVQDMDHENMFWYRQDPGLGLRLIYFSYDVKMKEKGDIPEGYSVSREKKERFSLILESASTNQTSMYLCASRVGSGIYNEQFFGPGTRLTVL.

The rearrangement links TRBV7-9 to TRBJ2-5; 9 bases agree with TRBD1. The junction had 4 bases not matched to a gene; V was cut back by 5 bases and J by 0 bases. The CDR3 consists of 15 residues. Germline V gene data show CDR1 as SEHNR and CDR2 as FQNEAQ (reference sequence). CDR3 bases: TGTGCCAGCAGCCTCGGGACAGGGTACCAAGAGACCCAGTACTTC. Translating gives CASSLGTGYQETQYF.

This clone was detected once. CDR3 DNA: TGTGCCACCCTCCCCCCAGGCGGGACCGGGGAGCTGTTTTTT. This translates into CATLPPGGTGELFF. The genes are TRBV28 and TRBJ2-2, with D maybe TRBD2 (5 bases). Germline CDR1 MDHEN, CDR2 SYDVKM. The ends were cut back, 10 bases at V and 5 bases at J, with 17 bases in the middle. This CDR3 contains 14 residues.

The chain has TRBV12-5 and TRBJ2-7, with D hard to call. The CDR3 is 15 amino acids. Per the germline V gene, CDR1 is LGHNT and CDR2 is FRNRAP. Trimming removed 0 bases at V and 6 bases at J, with 15 bases between. CDR3 region: CASGLVRVVVGEQYV. CDR3 sequence (DNA): TGTGCTAGTGGTTTGGTCAGAGTAGTTGTCGGCGAGCAGTACGTC.

The CDR3 here is CASSRQGARTGELFF. CDR3 coding DNA: TGTGCCAGCAGTCGACAGGGGGCGAGGACCGGGGAGCTGTTTTTT. The V gene is TRBV27, the J gene TRBJ2-2, with TRBD1 matching over 10 bases. Germline V gene lookup returns CDR1 MNHEY and CDR2 SMNVEV (reference sequence). The trim removed 5 bases at V and 5 bases at J, leaving 5 bases unmatched. This CDR3 has 15 amino acids.

J is TRBJ1-1 and V is TRBV28, with 10 positions matching TRBD1. V was pared by 4 bases and J by 5 bases, with 7 bases of the junction left unmatched. The CDR3 extends over 15 amino acids. Looked up from germline, CDR1 is MDHEN and CDR2 is SYDVKM. The CDR3 loop reads CASSSGTGVGTEAFF. CDR3 nucleotide sequence: TGTGCCAGCAGTTCTGGGACAGGGGTGGGTACTGAAGCTTTCTTT.

This clone was detected once. This chain connects TRBV27 to TRBJ2-3; no clear D. This CDR3 is 15 amino acids long. Germline-derived CDR1 and CDR2 are MNHEY and SMNVEV (reference sequence). V shed 3 bases and J shed 0 bases, with 10 bases lying between them. The CDR3 sequence: CASSFWRRSTDTQYF. The CDR3 DNA reads as TGTGCCAGCAGTTTTTGGCGGAGAAGCACAGATACGCAGTATTTT.

Comments on this clone: Other DNA sequences from this sample encode an identical CDR3 as well. V and J are TRBV6-5 and TRBJ1-6, with a tentative D call TRBD1 (5 bases). V gave up 2 bases and J gave up 7 bases, with 9 bases separating them. This CDR3 is built from 14 residues. The germline V gene encodes CDR1 MNHEY and CDR2 SVGAGI. This CDR3 is CASSYTRQNSPLHF. The CDR3 region has the DNA TGTGCCAGCAGTTACACGCGACAGAATTCACCCCTCCACTTT.

This clone was observed a handful of times. The chain uses TRBV5-1 and TRBJ2-1; TRBD2 aligns across 9 bases. Germline values: CDR1 SGHRS, CDR2 YFSETQ. V lost 0 bases, J lost 9 bases, and 10 bases stayed unmatched. The CDR3 consists of 16 residues. CDR3 nucleotides: TGCGCCAGCAGCTTGGACCTTAGCGGGAGCTTTAGTGAGCAGTTCTTC. Amino acids: CASSLDLSGSFSEQFF.

This clone came up a few times. This chain joins TRBV7-2 and TRBJ2-7, with TRBD2 identical over 10 bases. V was pared by 4 bases and J by 0 bases, with 3 bases of the junction left unmatched. Per the germline V gene, CDR1 is SGHTA and CDR2 is FQGNSA. The CDR3 is 15 residues long. The CDR3 DNA is TGTGCCAGCAGCTCCCTAGCGGGGGACTCCTACGAGCAGTACTTC. This codes for CASSSLAGDSYEQYF. Looking up the rest from reference TRBV7-2 and TRBJ2-7 gives the full variable domain: GAGVSQSPSNKVTEKGKDVELRCDPISGHTALYWYRQSLGQGLEFLIYFQGNSAPDKSGLPSDRFSAERTGGSVSTLTIQRTQQEDSAVYLCASSSLAGDSYEQYFGPGTRLTVT.

The chain employs TRBV7-2 and TRBJ1-1; D gene uncertain. Per germline, CDR1 SGHTA and CDR2 FQGNSA. V dropped 1 base and J dropped 4 bases, with 7 bases sitting between them. The CDR3 runs to 13 residues. As DNA, the CDR3 is TGTGCCAGCAGCTTAGTGGGTTCCACTGAAGCTTTCTTT. It translates to CASSLVGSTEAFF.

The chain combines TRBV4-1 with TRBJ1-5; unclear D gene. V lost 0 bases and J lost 4, with 4 bases in between. From germline, CDR1 is MGHRA and CDR2 YSYEKL. The CDR3 extends over 13 amino acids. The CDR3 DNA reads TGCGCCAGCAGCCAAGACCATAATCAGCCCCAGCATTTT. Translation gives CASSQDHNQPQHF.

This clone has more than one count but fewer than ten. This sequence joins TRBV4-1 and TRBJ1-5; D is possibly TRBD1 (5 bases). Trimming cost V 1 base and J 5 bases, with 12 bases left between them. The CDR3 consists of 15 residues. Germline CDR1 and CDR2: MGHRA and YSYEKL. The CDR3 loop is CASSQVRDGYQPQHF. The CDR3 DNA reads TGCGCCAGCAGCCAAGTTCGGGACGGATATCAGCCCCAGCATTTT.

Of note for this clone: Germline is not matched at one junction end, which may reflect a read error. CDR3 sequence reads: CVSSLGGSWTDTQYF. CDR3 coding DNA: TGTGTCAGCAGCTTAGGCGGGAGTTGGACAGATACGCAGTATTTT. The chain recombines TRBV11-2 with TRBJ2-3; 7 bases are a match to TRBD2. The germline gives CDR1 SGHAT, CDR2 FQNNGV. CDR3 length: 15 amino acids.

This clone was seen just once. This rearrangement joins TRBV5-1 to TRBJ1-1; the D gene is possibly TRBD1 (5 bases). This CDR3 comprises 13 residues. Trimming stripped 4 bases from V and 3 bases from J, with 10 bases between. The germline V gene has CDR1 SGHRS and CDR2 YFSETQ. The CDR3 DNA follows: TGCGCCAGCAGCCTCCGGGGGGACACTGAAGCTTTCTTT. As protein: CASSLRGDTEAFF. The whole variable domain, filled in from reference TRBV5-1 and TRBJ1-1, reads KAGVTQTPRYLIKTRGQQVTLSCSPISGHRSVSWYQQTPGQGLQFLFEYFSETQRNKGNFPGRFSGRQFSNSRSEMNVSTLELGDSALYLCASSLRGDTEAFFGQGTRLTVV.

This clone was counted only a few times. The rearrangement uses TRBV5-1 and TRBJ2-3; D unresolved. There are 18 residues in the CDR3. Germline CDR1 reads SGHRS; CDR2 reads YFSETQ. Trimming took 1 base from V and 6 from J, leaving 24 bases between them. CDR3 protein: CASSLNSPVQGFFDTQYF. The CDR3 DNA reads as TGCGCCAGCAGCTTGAATAGTCCGGTACAAGGCTTTTTCGATACGCAGTATTTT.

The rearrangement uses TRBV5-1 and TRBJ2-1; TRBD2 matches 7 bases. The V gene's germline CDR1 is SGHRS and CDR2 YFSETQ. The CDR3 spans 14 residues. Trimming removed 4 bases from V and 8 bases from J; junction bases left unmatched: 9. As DNA, the CDR3 is TGCGCCAGCAGCCCGCAGGGAGGGATGGATGAGCAGTTCTTC. This translates into CASSPQGGMDEQFF. Filled out from reference TRBV5-1 and TRBJ2-1, the complete variable domain reads KAGVTQTPRYLIKTRGQQVTLSCSPISGHRSVSWYQQTPGQGLQFLFEYFSETQRNKGNFPGRFSGRQFSNSRSEMNVSTLELGDSALYLCASSPQGGMDEQFFGPGTRLTVL.

The chain carries TRBV27 and TRBJ2-5, with D unclear. CDR3 length: 12 amino acids. The V gene's germline CDR1 is MNHEY and CDR2 SMNVEV (reference sequence). The V and J ends lost 5 bases and 5 bases respectively, with 9 bases between them. This CDR3 reads CASSPSRETQYF. The CDR3 bases are TGTGCCAGCAGTCCGTCTAGGGAGACCCAGTACTTC.

J is TRBJ1-1 and V is TRBV12-5; no clear D. From germline, CDR1 is LGHNT and CDR2 FRNRAP. With 0 bases removed from V and 1 base from J, the gap between germline ends came to 6 bases. The CDR3 is made up of 14 amino acids. The CDR3 loop is CASGLVGGNTEAFF. DNA for the CDR3: TGTGCTAGTGGTTTGGTCGGCGGGAACACTGAAGCTTTCTTT.

Here the CDR3 DNA reads TGTGCCAGCAGAGACGCTCCGACAGGATCTAACTATGGCTACACCTTC. This translates into CASRDAPTGSNYGYTF. The V gene is TRBV5-5, the J gene TRBJ1-2, with TRBD1 as a possible D gene (6 bases). The CDR3 length is 16 residues. Germline CDR1 SGHKS, CDR2 YYEKEE (reference sequence). V was shortened by 5 bases and J by 0 bases, with 17 bases between the two germline ends.

The V call is TRBV6-1, the J call TRBJ2-3; D unresolved. Germline V gene lookup returns CDR1 MNHNS and CDR2 SASEGT. The CDR3 totals 11 residues. The V and J ends lost 8 bases and 3 bases respectively, with 6 bases between them. In DNA, the CDR3 is TGTGCCAGCTCCCGTACAGATACGCAGTATTTT. Translation gives CASSRTDTQYF.

This clone was observed a handful of times. The chain carries TRBV4-1 and TRBJ1-5, with TRBD1 matching over 9 bases. CDR3 size: 13 residues. V gave up 5 bases and J gave up 8 bases; unmatched junction bases: 4. Germline V gives CDR1 MGHRA, CDR2 YSYEKL. The CDR3: CASSWDRAKPQHF. The CDR3 nucleotides read TGCGCCAGCAGCTGGGACAGGGCGAAGCCCCAGCATTTT.